This T cell receptor (beta chain) was identified in a study of Graves' ophthalmopathy and Graves' hyperthyroidism. Only newly diagnosed hyperthyroidism patients aged 18 to 65, with under 2 months' duration, were enrolled. RNA transcripts served as template for amplifying TCR beta CDR3 sequences. HTBI primers primed a first-round RT-PCR, and a second-round multiplex PCR followed. Each CDR3 protein gets one entry after TCRdb re-called the multiplex PCR reads with MiXCR. The sample has fewer than 650,000 distinct CDR3 sequences, 22% seen once. This clonotype showed up just a few times. Its antigen is unidentified. General study points: A 13-signature model separated ophthalmopathy from stable hyperthyroidism, reaching around 88% sensitivity and roughly 84% specificity cross-validated.

Germline CDR1 is SQVTM and CDR2 is ANQGSEA. Trimming removed 4 bases from V and 3 bases from J, with 12 bases in between. The CDR3 loop spans 13 amino acids. Sequenced material: peripheral blood. The receptor was isolated from a woman aged 18-29 years with stable Graves' hyperthyroidism. Some clones in this sample may be carry-over from other donors' samples. This rearrangement joins TRBV29-1 to TRBJ1-1; D is possibly TRBD1 (6 bases). The CDR3 nucleotides are TGCAGCGTTGCCTCGCCAGGGGACACTGAAGCTTTCTTT. It codes for CSVASPGDTEAFF.